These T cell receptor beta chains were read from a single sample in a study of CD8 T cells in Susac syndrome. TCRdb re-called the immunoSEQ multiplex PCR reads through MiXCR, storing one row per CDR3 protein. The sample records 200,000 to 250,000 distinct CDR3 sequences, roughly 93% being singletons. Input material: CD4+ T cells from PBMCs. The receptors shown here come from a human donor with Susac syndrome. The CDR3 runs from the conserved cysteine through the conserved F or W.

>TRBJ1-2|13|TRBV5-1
CASSLRVEGGYTF
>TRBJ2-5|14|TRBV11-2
CASSLAGFRETQYF
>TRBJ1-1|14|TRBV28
CATHKAFENTEAFF
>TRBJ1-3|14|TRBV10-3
CAIRRDSSGNTIYF
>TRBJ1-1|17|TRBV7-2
CASSPTVPRGQGAEAFF
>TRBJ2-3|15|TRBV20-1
CSAINSGGASDTQYF
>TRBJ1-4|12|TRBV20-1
CSANQANEKLFF
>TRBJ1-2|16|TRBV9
CASSVRQTLTDYGYTF
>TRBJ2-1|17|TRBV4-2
CASSQDRDRAAYNEQFF
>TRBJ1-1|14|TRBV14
CASSPRQLNTEAFF
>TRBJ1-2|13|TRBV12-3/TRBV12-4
CASSSRTGFGYTF
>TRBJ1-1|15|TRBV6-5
CASSYSGLMNTEAFF
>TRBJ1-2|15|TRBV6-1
CASSASGTGGYGYTF
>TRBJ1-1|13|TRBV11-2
CASSLQLRTEAFF
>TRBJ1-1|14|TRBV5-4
CASSLGGLHTEAFF
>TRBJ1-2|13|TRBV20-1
CSASRGSNYGYTF